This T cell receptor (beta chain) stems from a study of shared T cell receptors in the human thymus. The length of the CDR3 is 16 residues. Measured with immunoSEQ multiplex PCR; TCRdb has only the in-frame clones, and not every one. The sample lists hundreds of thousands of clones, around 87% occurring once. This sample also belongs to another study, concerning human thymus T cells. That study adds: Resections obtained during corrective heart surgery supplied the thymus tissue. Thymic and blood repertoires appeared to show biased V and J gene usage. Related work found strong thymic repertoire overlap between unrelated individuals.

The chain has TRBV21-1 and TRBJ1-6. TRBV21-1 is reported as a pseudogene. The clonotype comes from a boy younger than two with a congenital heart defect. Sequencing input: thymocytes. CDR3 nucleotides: TGTGCCAGCAGCAATCGATTAGCTCCCTATAATTCACCCCTCCACTTT. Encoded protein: CASSNRLAPYNSPLHF.